What follows is one T cell receptor beta chain and its context. The data are from a study of shared clonotypes between healthy human individuals. An assay was performed, and its level was deep. The assay was immunoSEQ multiplex PCR, and TCRdb's table has in-frame clones only and misses some. The data show some 2,400,000 clones, 90% to 96% seen once. This TCR came from a man younger than 30 in good health. Material: naive CD4+ T cells sorted from blood. Subset specified: CD45RA+ positively selected.

CDR3 nucleotides: TGTGCCAGCAGCCGAACCCCGGGGCCCTCCTACGAGCAGTACTTC. Its protein is CASSRTPGPSYEQYF. V is TRBV11-2 and J is TRBJ2-7; D could derive from TRBD1 or TRBD2 (5 bases each). The V end was cut by 5 bases, the J end by 0 bases, with 14 bases between. Germline V gives CDR1 SGHAT, CDR2 FQNNGV. The CDR3 has 15 residues.